The sample holds a few counts of the clone carrying this TCR beta chain. Its antigen is as yet unknown. CDR3 length: 14 amino acids. Germline V gives CDR1 MNHNS, CDR2 SASEGT. Trimming pared 2 bases from V and 1 base from J, leaving 9 bases between. The sample belongs to a study of vaccination and CD4 T cells after COVID-19. The Oncomine TCR Beta short-read assay was what sequenced the DNA obtained from cultured CD4+ T cells. Someone extracted genomic DNA from cultured CD4+ T cells. One entry per CDR3 protein results from TCRdb running MiXCR on the PCR reads. The sample carries approximately 24,000 distinct CDR3 sequences, around 28% recorded once. General study points: Convalescent patients displayed spike mono-reactivity in 304 of 307 vaccine-specific clones.

The time point: late sampling 161 to 241 days after vaccination in three convalescent patients. Treatment given: roughly nine-day PBMC culture with coronavirus spike peptide pools or control peptides (ViraFEST assay). Following culture for around 9 days, CD4+ T cells were isolated by negative selection. Sequencing used CD4+ T cells from blood, cultured in vitro, obtained about 7 months after SARS-CoV-2 vaccination. The clonotype originates from a human donor who had recovered from COVID-19. The rearrangement links TRBV6-1 to TRBJ2-7; D is unresolved. The CDR3 protein is CASSERMISYEQYF. Written as DNA, the CDR3 is TGTGCCAGCAGTGAAAGGATGATTTCCTACGAGCAGTACTTC.